These 17 T cell receptor beta chains share one sample of origin, sequenced in a study of shared clonotypes between healthy human individuals. Libraries were prepared by immunoSEQ multiplex PCR; TCRdb keeps only in-frame clonotypes and omits some of them. Of roughly 2.2 million clones in the sample, over 85% were seen once. What was sequenced was naive CD4+ T cells from PBMCs. Subset meaning: CD45RA+ positively selected. These TCRs come from a man aged 18 to 29 in good health. Some clones in this sample may be carry-over from other donors' samples.

The chain is built from TRBV27 and TRBJ2-7; 10 nucleotides align to TRBD2. With V trimmed by 6 bases and J by 2 bases, 4 bases remained unmatched. CDR3 length: 14 residues. Per the germline V gene, CDR1 is MNHEY and CDR2 is SMNVEV (reference sequence). CDR3 in DNA: TGTGCCAGCAGCCGGGGACTAGCGACCTACGAGCAGTACTTC. Translated: CASSRGLATYEQYF.

The chain carries TRBV5-4 and TRBJ1-1; D is possibly TRBD1 (6 bases). The germline gives CDR1 SGHNT, CDR2 YYREEE (reference sequence). This CDR3 has 16 amino acids. Trimming stripped 0 bases from V and 0 bases from J, with 12 bases between. CDR3 loop: CASSLGQGSMNTEAFF. The DNA of the CDR3 is TGTGCCAGCAGCTTGGGGCAGGGGTCCATGAACACTGAAGCTTTCTTT.

V gene TRBV6-1 combines with J gene TRBJ2-7; TRBD1 matches at 7 bases. The junction had 12 bases not matched to a gene; V was cut back by 5 bases and J by 5 bases. Germline values: CDR1 MNHNS, CDR2 SASEGT. This CDR3 has 15 amino acids. As DNA, the CDR3 is TGTGCCAGCAGTCGAGCCCGACAGGGCTCTCACGAGCAGTACTTC. Amino acid sequence: CASSRARQGSHEQYF.

The chain employs TRBV5-1 and TRBJ2-2; 8 nucleotides align to TRBD1. From germline, CDR1 is SGHRS and CDR2 YFSETQ. The CDR3 is 14 residues long. With 6 bases clipped from V and 5 bases from J, the junction kept 6 bases outside the gene matches. The DNA for the CDR3 is TGCGCCAGCACCAGGACAGGGATAACCGGGGAGCTGTTTTTT. The encoded protein is CASTRTGITGELFF. Looking up the rest from reference TRBV5-1 and TRBJ2-2 gives the full variable domain: KAGVTQTPRYLIKTRGQQVTLSCSPISGHRSVSWYQQTPGQGLQFLFEYFSETQRNKGNFPGRFSGRQFSNSRSEMNVSTLELGDSALYLCASTRTGITGELFFGEGSRLTVL.

The chain uses TRBV28 and TRBJ1-1; D remains unclear. Germline V gene lookup returns CDR1 MDHEN and CDR2 SYDVKM. This CDR3 spans 14 amino acids. V was clipped by 2 bases and J by 1 base, with 8 bases between them. In DNA form, the CDR3 reads TGTGCCAGCAGTTTAATTGCGGGGAACACTGAAGCTTTCTTT. Translating it yields CASSLIAGNTEAFF.

This clone was seen once. The rearrangement uses TRBV5-1 and TRBJ2-2; 9 nucleotides line up with TRBD2. The V segment lost 0 bases and the J segment 7 bases; nucleotides outside the gene matches: 7. The CDR3 has 16 amino acids. Germline loops: CDR1 SGHRS, CDR2 YFSETQ. CDR3 protein: CASSLGSGRSIGELFF. DNA for the CDR3: TGCGCCAGCAGCTTGGGGAGCGGGAGGTCGATCGGGGAGCTGTTTTTT.

The chain couples TRBV6-6 to TRBJ1-1, with TRBD1 matching over 7 bases. The germline V gene encodes CDR1 MNHNY and CDR2 SVGAGI (reference sequence). J was trimmed by 6 bases and V by 2 bases; bases with no gene match: 9. The CDR3 has 15 amino acids. CDR3 DNA: TGTGCCAGCAGTTACGACCAGGGGGGGGTTCCTGAAGCTTTCTTT. It yields the protein CASSYDQGGVPEAFF.

This chain uses TRBV28 with TRBJ2-7; D possibly corresponds to TRBD2 (5 bases). The CDR3 is made up of 15 amino acids. CDR1 is MDHEN, CDR2 SYDVKM, per germline. Trimming took off 3 bases at V and 2 bases at J, with 14 bases between the two ends. The CDR3 sequence is CASSFSGGGPYEQYF. The CDR3 DNA is TGTGCCAGCAGTTTTTCAGGAGGAGGTCCCTACGAGCAGTACTTC.

This chain uses TRBV15 with TRBJ2-1; 7 positions match TRBD2. With 1 base clipped from V and 0 bases from J, the junction kept 9 bases outside the gene matches. This CDR3 is 18 amino acids long. CDR1 and CDR2 (germline): LNHNV, YYDKDF (reference sequence). CDR3 bases: TGTGCCACCAGCAGAGGCCTAGCGGATATCTCCTCCTACAATGAGCAGTTCTTC. Protein product: CATSRGLADISSYNEQFF.

This chain uses TRBV7-9 with TRBJ2-3, with D possibly being TRBD2 (6 bases). The CDR3 loop spans 16 amino acids. Germline V gene lookup returns CDR1 SEHNR and CDR2 FQNEAQ (reference sequence). The germline V and J ends were trimmed by 5 bases and 2 bases, with 17 bases remaining between them. The CDR3 DNA is TGTGCCAGCAGCCCAGGGATTTTAGCGGACACAGATACGCAGTATTTT. Residues: CASSPGILADTDTQYF.

The chain employs TRBV4-1 and TRBJ2-2; D tentatively reads TRBD1 or TRBD2 (6 bases each). Trimming took off 6 bases at V and 2 bases at J, with 25 bases between the two ends. The CDR3 sequence is 19 residues long. CDR1 and CDR2 from the germline V gene are MGHRA and YSYEKL. CDR3 DNA sequence: TGCGCCAGCAGAATCACCAAAGGCTCGGGGGCCTTTAACACCGGGGAGCTGTTTTTT. It encodes CASRITKGSGAFNTGELFF.

The CDR3 region is CASSQIYTREGTQYF. CDR3 coding DNA: TGCGCCAGCAGCCAAATTTATACCCGGGAGGGTACGCAGTATTTT. The chain employs TRBV4-1 and TRBJ2-3; 8 nucleotides match TRBD2. The CDR3 spans 15 residues. The germline V gene encodes CDR1 MGHRA and CDR2 YSYEKL. Germline trimming cut 2 bases from V and 8 bases from J; bases unmatched to any gene: 9.

J is TRBJ2-1 and V is TRBV14, with TRBD2 matching over 11 bases. In germline, CDR1 is SGHDN, CDR2 FVKESK. V gave up 4 bases and J gave up 13 bases; unmatched junction bases: 6. The CDR3 is 13 residues long. As DNA, the CDR3 is TGTGCCAGCAGCCTAATGACTAGCGGGACCCAGTTCTTC. This codes for CASSLMTSGTQFF. Drawing the rest from reference TRBV14 and TRBJ2-1, the complete variable domain is EAGVTQFPSHSVIEKGQTVTLRCDPISGHDNLYWYRRVMGKEIKFLLHFVKESKQDESGMPNNRFLAERTGGTYSTLKVQPAELEDSGVYFCASSLMTSGTQFFGPGTRLTVL.

This clone was observed a single time. The chain combines TRBV19 with TRBJ1-4; no firm D call. V gave up 3 bases and J gave up 4 bases, with 3 bases separating them. Germline lookup yields CDR1 LNHDA and CDR2 SQIVND (reference sequence). This CDR3 has 12 amino acids. The CDR3 DNA sequence: TGTGCCAGTAGTATCCTTAATGAAAAACTGTTTTTT. Translation: CASSILNEKLFF.

This rearrangement joins TRBV5-1 to TRBJ2-5, with D perhaps given as TRBD1 or TRBD2 (6 bases each). CDR1 and CDR2 (germline): SGHRS, YFSETQ. V shed 0 bases and J shed 10 bases, with 19 bases lying between them. This CDR3 spans 15 amino acids. The CDR3 reads CASSLALGGPGDQYF. CDR3 coding DNA: TGCGCCAGCAGCTTGGCCCTGGGGGGCCCGGGGGACCAGTACTTC.

The V call is TRBV19, the J call TRBJ2-7; D ambiguous. Per the germline V gene, CDR1 is LNHDA and CDR2 is SQIVND (reference sequence). Trimming shortened V by 11 bases and J by 2 bases, and 16 bases separated the two germline ends. This CDR3 is 13 amino acids long. The CDR3 here is CAQGVGRPYEQYF. CDR3 coding DNA: TGTGCCCAAGGTGTGGGCCGCCCCTACGAGCAGTACTTC.

Concerning this clone: The sample carries other DNA sequences with the same CDR3. The V gene is TRBV29-1, the J gene TRBJ1-1, with TRBD1 as a possible D gene (5 bases). The CDR3 is made up of 13 amino acids. Germline CDR1 reads SQVTM; CDR2 reads ANQGSEA. Deletions cut 6 bases from V and 1 base from J, with 12 bases between. Written as DNA, the CDR3 is TGCAGCGTCCACGGCAGGGCGAACACTGAAGCTTTCTTT. Protein sequence: CSVHGRANTEAFF.